The rows below give T cell receptor beta chains drawn from one sample of a study of blood T cells in healthy people across ages. One entry per CDR3 protein, called by TCRdb with MiXCR from the 5' RACE reads. Of approximately 1,000,000 distinct CDR3 sequences in the sample, 40% to 45% were seen once. Sequencing was done on a sample of blood. These receptor sequences come from a woman aged 60-75 years in good health. Both conserved end residues are part of each CDR3. Part of the rows lack a size; the others show once, few, many or a class for expanded clones.

cdr3_aa j_call clone_size v_call
CASSQTSGRANEQFF TRBJ2-1 few TRBV7-3
CASSSPRGLDTEAFF TRBJ1-1 - TRBV28
CSARRGGEDQPQHF TRBJ1-5 few TRBV20-1
CASSLPSSGSTDTQYF TRBJ2-3 few TRBV28
CASSSSRTGLDNSPLHF TRBJ1-6 - TRBV27
CASSFGGGQGHGYTF TRBJ1-2 few TRBV7-9
CSASVTSGKRYTPYNEQFF TRBJ2-1 few TRBV20-1
CASSESSGRTSKNIQYF TRBJ2-4 - TRBV2
CATSTHGRGTYNEQFF TRBJ2-1 few TRBV15
CSVQDPTDFYGYTF TRBJ1-2 - TRBV29-1
CSARGRGSVYNEQFF TRBJ2-1 - TRBV20-1
CAASDRGRYEQYF TRBJ2-7 - TRBV6-5
CASSYSFQGTGATQYF TRBJ2-3 - TRBV6-2/TRBV6-3
CAWSTLTAAYTEAFF TRBJ1-1 - TRBV30
CASSRVGGTAYNEQFF TRBJ2-1 - TRBV9
CSALDPLNYNEQFF TRBJ2-1 - TRBV20-1
CASADPGLASNNEQFF TRBJ2-1 - TRBV6-6
CASSYNAARAYEQYF TRBJ2-7 - TRBV6-5
CASGLEQRGRETQYF TRBJ2-5 - TRBV12-5
CASTTPGADYGYTF TRBJ1-2 few TRBV5-1
CASSLMMQGYEQYF - - TRBV7-8
CASSPPDAVGYGYTF TRBJ1-2 many TRBV28
CASSVGEGGTLPETQYF TRBJ2-5 - TRBV9
CASSYKLGLAGGIPSYEQYF TRBJ2-7 few TRBV28
CASQAGRAHNEQFF TRBJ2-1 - TRBV10-1
CSVLAGDRDTQYF TRBJ2-3 - TRBV29-1
CASSRGTSGFQETQYF - - TRBV11-2
CASSKGTESYEQYF TRBJ2-7 - TRBV12-3/TRBV12-4
CATTPGSSYEQYF TRBJ2-7 few TRBV12-3/TRBV12-4
CASSTTSGLFF TRBJ2-2 few TRBV2